The clone carrying this TCR beta chain was detected many times. RNA transcripts served as the template for amplifying TCR beta CDR3 regions. First-round RT-PCR of the TCR CDR3 relied on the HTBI primer set. TCRdb re-analysed the multiplex PCR reads in MiXCR, keeping a single row per CDR3 protein. The sample includes around 360,000 distinct CDR3 sequences, about 16% of them seen just once. These data are taken from a study of T cells in Graves' hyperthyroidism and ophthalmopathy. Germline CDR1 and CDR2: SNHLY and FYNNEI. Between the trimmed V and J ends, which lost 2 bases and 0 bases, there was a span of 20 bases. The CDR3 runs to 19 residues.

This rearrangement joins TRBV2 to TRBJ2-4; D not certain. The specimen was blood. This TCR was sampled from an older woman with Graves' ophthalmopathy. CDR3 in amino acids: CASSENAASSTVAKNIQYF. For the CDR3, the DNA is TGTGCCAGCAGTGAAAATGCAGCCTCGTCCACCGTAGCCAAAAACATTCAGTACTTC.